This entry features one T cell receptor beta chain sequence. The sample belongs to a study of human thymus T cells. The trim removed 4 bases at V and 7 bases at J, leaving 12 bases unmatched. This CDR3 is 16 amino acids long. The germline gives CDR1 SGHRS, CDR2 YFSETQ. Measured with immunoSEQ multiplex PCR; TCRdb has only the in-frame clones, and not every one. The sample has 40,000 to 45,000 clones, about 93% seen once; the top ten hold more than 0.1%. The chain uses TRBV5-1 and TRBJ1-4; TRBD1 matches at 8 bases. Source material: blood. The receptor was isolated from a boy younger than two with a congenital heart defect but otherwise immunologically healthy. The CDR3 loop reads CASSRDRTGPGEKLFF. As DNA, the CDR3 is TGCGCCAGCAGCCGCGATCGGACAGGGCCAGGTGAAAAACTGTTTTTT.